The clone carrying this T cell receptor (beta chain) was seen ten or more times. Its cognate antigen is unknown. The sample comes from a study of T cell repertoires in cytomegalovirus infection. Study in general: Recently identified HLA-C-restricted and well-studied HLA-B-restricted CMV epitopes were used. Indications of both CMV infection and matching HLA type were provided by public TCR beta signatures.

The CDR3 has 16 residues. CDR1 and CDR2 from the germline V gene are SGHTA and FQGNSA. The V and J ends lost 5 bases and 2 bases respectively, with 16 bases between them. TCRdb re-analysed the reads in MiXCR, keeping a single row per CDR3 protein. Altogether fewer than 900,000 distinct CDR3 sequences are present, just under 30% being singletons, with the ten largest covering roughly 14%. Study-wide results and limits: In two of eight donors, the top clonotype was HLA-C-restricted CMV-specific. Cumulative frequency of public TCR beta families picked out carriers of CMV plus the relevant HLA.

This sequence joins TRBV7-2 and TRBJ1-3, with D unclear. The TCR was taken from a human donor in good health (CMV status not recorded). Some clones in this sample may be carry-over from other donors' samples. The material sequenced was cultured CD8+ T cells from PBMCs, taken from culture after CMV antigen stimulation. The CDR3, as DNA: TGTGCCAGCAGCCTCTCATGGGGAACTACTGGAAACACCATATATTTT. Its protein product is CASSLSWGTTGNTIYF.